The clone carrying this T cell receptor beta chain has more than one count but fewer than ten. The data were obtained in a study of T-cell memory formation after mild COVID-19. CDR1 SGHTA and CDR2 FQGTGA come from the germline V gene. The CDR3 has 17 residues. The V and J ends lost 7 bases and 2 bases, in that order; junction bases with no gene match: 15. One entry per CDR3 protein, called by TCRdb with MiXCR from the 5' RACE reads. The table shows approximately 430,000 distinct CDR3 sequences, with about a quarter occurring only once. The chain joins TRBV7-3 to TRBJ2-3; 7 bases match TRBD2. The source material was PBMCs or a T cell subset sorted from them (not recorded which). The TCR comes from an adult woman who had mild COVID-19 (a few samples of this study predate the infection). Cell type and time point are not known. CDR3 nucleotide sequence: TGTGCCAGCACCCCCACTAGCGACTTTCGACCCACAGATACGCAGTATTTT. The encoded protein is CASTPTSDFRPTDTQYF. Variable domain in full (rest from reference TRBV7-3 and TRBJ2-3): GAGVSQTPSNKVTEKGKYVELRCDPISGHTALYWYRQSLGQGPEFLIYFQGTGAADDSGLPNDRFFAVRPEGSVSTLKIQRTERGDSAVYLCASTPTSDFRPTDTQYFGPGTRLTVL.